This TCR beta chain was profiled in a study of vaccination and CD4 T cells after COVID-19. About the research overall: The peptides that stimulated the cells were overlapping spike peptides from SARS-CoV-2, HCoV-NL63, HCoV-OC43 and HCoV-229E. Study-wide findings and caveats: The rise in median SARS-CoV-2-reactive clonotypes, from around 20 to 38, was not significant. There were relatively few convalescent patients studied, and there were no early post-infection timepoints.

This CDR3 has 16 residues. CDR1 is SGHRS, CDR2 YFSETQ, per germline. The treatment here: roughly ten-day PBMC culture with coronavirus spike peptide pools or control peptides (ViraFEST assay). For ViraFEST, peptide pools expanded antigen-specific T cells, after which the TCRs were sequenced. Researchers used the Oncomine TCR Beta short-read assay to sequence DNA from cultured CD4+ T cells. MiXCR, applied by TCRdb to the PCR reads, yields one record per CDR3 protein. This sample has over 10,000 distinct CDR3 sequences; 25% to 30% occur once, and the top ten carry about 29%. Of note for this clonotype: Its antigen is undetermined. A read error may account for a junction end that differs from germline.

The clonotype originates from a human donor who received a COVID-19 vaccine. The starting material was CD4+ T cells from blood, cultured in vitro, obtained before SARS-CoV-2 vaccination. The J gene is TRBJ1-2, the V gene TRBV5-1, with 10 bases identical to TRBD1. The CDR3 loop reads CASGLVGTGDDYGYTF. The CDR3 nucleotides are TGCGCCAGCGGCTTGGTTGGGACAGGGGATGACTATGGCTACACCTTC.